This T cell receptor beta chain was sequenced during a study of T cells expressing NK-cell markers. It was by 5'RACE template switching with UMIs that TCR beta cDNA was made. TCRdb re-analyzed the 5' RACE reads; it lists each CDR3 protein once, without DNA. Across approximately 550,000 distinct CDR3 sequences, the top ten clones capture less than 4.5% of the sample. The CDR3 spans 14 residues. CDR1 is DFQATT, CDR2 SNEGSKA, per germline (reference sequence). General observations from the study: In a handful of donors, dominant NKG2C+ clonotypes were roughly 1.0-7.5% of CD8+ T cells.

As concerns this clonotype: As yet, its antigen is unknown.

Material for sequencing was blood T cells: a sorted CD56 or NKG2C T cell subset, CD4+ or CD8+ T cells, or bulk PBMC T cells (not recorded which). The chain links TRBV20-1 to TRBJ2-4. The TCR sequence derives from a man between 18 and 29 years old in good health. The CDR3 spells CSATVILAKNIQYF.